The 8 T cell receptor beta chains below all came from one sample that was sequenced in a study of T cell responses to AZD1222 COVID-19 vaccine. Method: immunoSEQ multiplex PCR; TCRdb's copy keeps in-frame clones and lacks some. Of more than 70,000 clones listed, 85% to 90% are singletons. The input for sequencing was peripheral blood, taken 28 days after the second AZD1222 dose. The receptor set was obtained from an adult who received the AZD1222 COVID-19 vaccine.

CDR3 loop: CASSKDKEDTQYF. CDR3 bases: TGTGCCAGCAGCAAAGACAAGGAGGATACGCAGTATTTT. The gene calls are TRBV21-1 and TRBJ2-3; the D segment call TRBD2 is taken from the table without a DNA check. TRBV21-1 is termed a pseudogene. This CDR3 is built from 13 residues.

This chain connects TRBV27 to TRBJ2-7, with TRBD2 matching 9 bases. Trimming cost V 4 bases and J 3 bases; bases outside gene matches: 1. The germline gives CDR1 MNHEY, CDR2 SMNVEV (reference sequence). The CDR3 is 13 amino acids. The CDR3 region is CASSWTSDYEQYF. CDR3 bases: TGTGCCAGCAGTTGGACTAGCGACTACGAGCAGTACTTC.

V is TRBV3-1 (or the pseudogene TRBV3-2) and J is TRBJ1-1; D might be TRBD1 (6 bases). This CDR3 contains 16 residues. V lost 0 bases and J lost 3, with 14 bases in between. Per germline, CDR1 LGHDT and CDR2 YNNKEL (reference sequence). The CDR3 DNA sequence: TGTGCCAGCAGCCAAGAAGGGGCAGGGGCGTACACTGAAGCTTTCTTT. This sequence encodes CASSQEGAGAYTEAFF.

The CDR3 DNA reads TGTGCCAGCAGTTCTCTGAGAGATCAGCCCCAGCATTTT. Translating it yields CASSSLRDQPQHF. The chain uses TRBV12-3 or TRBV12-4 and TRBJ1-5; D is undetermined. V was shortened by 4 bases and J by 5 bases, with 9 bases between the two germline ends. The CDR3 runs to 13 residues.

This rearrangement joins TRBV27 to TRBJ1-5; TRBD1 matches at 7 bases. The CDR3 contains 17 residues. Germline V gene sequence: CDR1 MNHEY, CDR2 SMNVEV (reference sequence). With V trimmed by 2 bases and J by 2 bases, 9 bases remained unmatched. CDR3 residues: CASSLTGRGRGNQPQHF. In DNA, the CDR3 is TGTGCCAGCAGTTTAACTGGAAGGGGGCGCGGCAATCAGCCCCAGCATTTT.

The chain links TRBV19 to TRBJ1-5; D call uncertain. Trimming cost V 3 bases and J 5 bases, with 14 bases left between them. The V gene's germline CDR1 is LNHDA and CDR2 SQIVND (reference sequence). The CDR3 totals 15 residues. In nucleotides, the CDR3 is TGTGCCAGTAGTATTGGGGATGAGACCCATCAGCCCCAGCATTTT. Translated: CASSIGDETHQPQHF.

Comment on this clone: Other nucleotide sequences in the sample specify the same CDR3. The J gene is TRBJ2-5, the V gene TRBV2; D is uncertain. This CDR3 comprises 11 residues. V dropped 4 bases and J dropped 3 bases, with 3 bases sitting between them. CDR1 SNHLY and CDR2 FYNNEI come from the germline V gene. The CDR3 here is CASSGKETQYF. CDR3 coding DNA: TGTGCCAGCAGTGGGAAAGAGACCCAGTACTTC. Based on the CDR3 plus reference TRBV2 and TRBJ2-5, the full variable domain is EPEVTQTPSHQVTQMGQEVILRCVPISNHLYFYWYRQILGQKVEFLVSFYNNEISEKSEIFDDQFSVERPDGSNFTLKIRSTKLEDSAMYFCASSGKETQYFGPGTRLLVL.

The V and J genes are TRBV7-8 and TRBJ2-2, with D tentatively TRBD1 (5 bases). Germline V gives CDR1 SGHVS, CDR2 FQNEAQ. Trimming shortened V by 8 bases and J by 6 bases, and 22 bases separated the two germline ends. The CDR3 has 16 residues. This chain's CDR3 is CASLRVWARTSGELFF. The CDR3 coding sequence is TGTGCCAGCCTAAGGGTTTGGGCTCGGACATCCGGGGAGCTGTTTTTT.